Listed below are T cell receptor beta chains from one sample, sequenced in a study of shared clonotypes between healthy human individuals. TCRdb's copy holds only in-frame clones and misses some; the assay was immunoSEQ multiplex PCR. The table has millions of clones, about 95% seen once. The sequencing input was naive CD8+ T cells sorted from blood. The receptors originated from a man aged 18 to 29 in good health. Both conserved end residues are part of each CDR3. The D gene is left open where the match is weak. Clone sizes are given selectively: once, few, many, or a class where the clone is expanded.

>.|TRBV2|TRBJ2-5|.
TGTGCCAGCAGTGATGTTGCAGCGGATGAGTACTTC
CASSDVAADEYF
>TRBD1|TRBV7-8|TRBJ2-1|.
TGTGCCAGCAGCTTACCGACAGGGGGCTTCTACAATGAGCAGTTCTTC
CASSLPTGGFYNEQFF
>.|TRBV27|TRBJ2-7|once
TGTGCCAGCAGTCTGGGACACGGTTACGAGCAGTACTTC
CASSLGHGYEQYF
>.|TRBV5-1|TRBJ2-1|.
TGCGCCAGCAGCTCGGGACAGCGGGGTCCCCTCTACAATGAGCAGTTCTTC
CASSSGQRGPLYNEQFF
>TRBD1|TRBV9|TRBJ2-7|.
TGTGCCAGCAGCGTAGGTGGACAGGGGGCGAACGAGCAGTACTTC
CASSVGGQGANEQYF
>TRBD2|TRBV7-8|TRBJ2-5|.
TGTGCCAGCAGCGCCACTAGCGGGAGTTCAGAGACCCAGTACTTC
CASSATSGSSETQYF
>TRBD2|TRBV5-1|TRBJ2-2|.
TGCGCCAGCAGCTTGCACTTGAGCGGGAGGGCCGATTCCGGGGAGCTGTTTTTT
CASSLHLSGRADSGELFF
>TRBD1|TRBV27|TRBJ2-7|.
TGTGCCAGCAGTTTACCCGACAGGGTCTACGAGCAGTACTTC
CASSLPDRVYEQYF
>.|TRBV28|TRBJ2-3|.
TGTGCCAGCAGTTTAGGGGATACGCAGTATTTT
CASSLGDTQYF
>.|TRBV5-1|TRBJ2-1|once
TGCGCCAGCAGCCTGAGCGGGTCTTCGTACAATGAGCAGTTCTTC
CASSLSGSSYNEQFF
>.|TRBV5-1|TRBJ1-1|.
TGCGCCAGCAGCTTGGCCTTGTCCCTATCCCGTAGCACTGAAGCTTTCTTT
CASSLALSLSRSTEAFF
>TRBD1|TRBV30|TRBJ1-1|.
TGTGCCTCGCCTGGGACAGGGAACACTGAAGCTTTCTTT
CASPGTGNTEAFF
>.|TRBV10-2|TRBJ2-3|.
TGCGCCAGCAGTACTAATCTAGGATGGGGGTCCACAGATACGCAGTATTTT
CASSTNLGWGSTDTQYF
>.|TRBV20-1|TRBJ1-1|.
TGCAGTGCACCCCGGGAGACTGAAGCTTTCTTT
CSAPRETEAFF
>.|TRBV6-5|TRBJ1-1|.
TGTGCCAGCAGCCCCTCTTTGAACACTGAAGCTTTCTTT
CASSPSLNTEAFF
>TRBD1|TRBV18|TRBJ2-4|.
TGTGCCAGCCTTGGGACAGGGGACCCTTGGGGGAGAAACATTCAGTACTTC
CASLGTGDPWGRNIQYF
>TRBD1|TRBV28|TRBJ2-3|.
TGTGCCAGCAGTTTACCCACCGGGACAGGGATCGAAGATACGCAGTATTTT
CASSLPTGTGIEDTQYF
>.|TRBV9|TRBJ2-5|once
TGTGCCAGCAGCGTAGGGGGCCACCTCCAAGAGACCCAGTACTTC
CASSVGGHLQETQYF
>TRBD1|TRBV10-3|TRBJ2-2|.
TGTGCCGTTCTTACGGAGTGGACAGGGATAAACACCGGGGAGCTGTTTTTT
CAVLTEWTGINTGELFF
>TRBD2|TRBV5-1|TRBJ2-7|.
TGCGCCAGTTCACGACTAGCGGACGACTACGAGCAGTACTTC
CASSRLADDYEQYF
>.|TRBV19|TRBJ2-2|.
TGTGCCAGTATAGACTCGTACACCGGGGAGCTGTTTTTT
CASIDSYTGELFF
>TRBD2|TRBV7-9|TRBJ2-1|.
TGTGCCAGCAGCTTAGTTTGGCTAGCGGGGGACAATGAGCAGTTCTTC
CASSLVWLAGDNEQFF
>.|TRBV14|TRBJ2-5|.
TGTGCCAGCAGCCAGGCTGGGGGTGGGACCCAGTACTTC
CASSQAGGGTQYF
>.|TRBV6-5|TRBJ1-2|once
TGTGCCAGCAGTTTAAATCTTCGGGGAGAGGATGGCTACACCTTC
CASSLNLRGEDGYTF
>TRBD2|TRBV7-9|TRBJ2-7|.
TGTGCCAGCAGCTTAGAGGGACTAGCGGCCTACGAGCAGTACTTC
CASSLEGLAAYEQYF
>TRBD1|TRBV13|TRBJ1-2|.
TGTGCCAGCAGCATAACACAGGGGAACTATGGCTACACCTTC
CASSITQGNYGYTF
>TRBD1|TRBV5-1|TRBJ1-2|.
TGCGCCAGCAGCTTGGTAGGGACAGAGAATGGCTACACCTTC
CASSLVGTENGYTF
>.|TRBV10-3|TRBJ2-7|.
TGTGCCATCAGGATACAGGGATCCGGATTCTACGAGCAGTACTTC
CAIRIQGSGFYEQYF
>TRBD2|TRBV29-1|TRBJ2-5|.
TGCAGCGTTCGGACTAGAATTAGCGAAGAGACCCAGTACTTC
CSVRTRISEETQYF
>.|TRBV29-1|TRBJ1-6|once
TGCAGCGTTAGGGTGGGGGGAAGTGAATCACCCCTCCACTTT
CSVRVGGSESPLHF
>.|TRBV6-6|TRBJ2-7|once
TGTGCCAGTGGCGCGTTATCCTACGAGCAGTACTTC
CASGALSYEQYF
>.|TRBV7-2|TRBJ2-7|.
TGTGCCAGCAGCTTAGAGCCCCTTGGCGAGCAGTACTTC
CASSLEPLGEQYF
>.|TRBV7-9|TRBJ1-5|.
TGTGCCAGCAGCTCCTGGAATCAGCCCCAGCATTTT
CASSSWNQPQHF
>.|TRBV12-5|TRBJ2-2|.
TGTGCTAGTGTGATGACAGGAGATAACACCGGGGAGCTGTTTTTT
CASVMTGDNTGELFF
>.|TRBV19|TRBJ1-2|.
TGTGCCAGTAGTATAGGATCAGCCGATTTGCGTGGCTACACCTTC
CASSIGSADLRGYTF
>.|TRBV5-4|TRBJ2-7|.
TGTGCCAGCAGTTTGGGGGTAACCGAGCAGTACTTC
CASSLGVTEQYF
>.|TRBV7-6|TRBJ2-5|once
TGTGCCACTTGTACTCGGAACAGCCAAGAGACCCAGTACTTC
CATCTRNSQETQYF
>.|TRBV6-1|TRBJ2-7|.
TGTGCCAGCGGAACAGGGTGGGACTACGAGCAGTACTTC
CASGTGWDYEQYF
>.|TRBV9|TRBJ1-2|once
TGTGCCAGCAGCGTAGTGGGACATGGGGTGGATGGCTACACCTTC
CASSVVGHGVDGYTF
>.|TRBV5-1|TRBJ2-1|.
TGCGCCAGCAGCTTGATTGGGGGGCTGTACAATGAGCAGTTCTTC
CASSLIGGLYNEQFF
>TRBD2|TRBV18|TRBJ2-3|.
TGTGCCAGCTCACCGCGAAGACTAGCGGGGAGCACAGATACGCAGTATTTT
CASSPRRLAGSTDTQYF
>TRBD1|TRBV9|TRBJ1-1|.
TGTGCCAGCAGCGCGGAATGGGACAGGGAGGGCACTGAAGCTTTCTTT
CASSAEWDREGTEAFF
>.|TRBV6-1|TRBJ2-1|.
TGTGCCAGCAGTTACGGTTTTGAGCAGTTCTTC
CASSYGFEQFF
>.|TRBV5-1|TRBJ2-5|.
TGCGCCAGCAGCTTGCGGGGGGCGTACCAAGAGACCCAGTACTTC
CASSLRGAYQETQYF
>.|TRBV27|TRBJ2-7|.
TGTGCCAGCAGTTTAAAAGGGACCTCCTACGAGCAGTACTTC
CASSLKGTSYEQYF
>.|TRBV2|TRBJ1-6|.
TGTGCCAGCATGGAGGAAAGCTCCTATAATTCACCCCTCCACTTT
CASMEESSYNSPLHF
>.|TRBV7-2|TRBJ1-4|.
TGTGCCAGCAGTCTATTCGACAGGCTAGGTGAAAAACTGTTTTTT
CASSLFDRLGEKLFF
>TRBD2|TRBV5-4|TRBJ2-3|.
TGTGCCAGCAGCGAGACGGGGGGAGATACGCAGTATTTT
CASSETGGDTQYF
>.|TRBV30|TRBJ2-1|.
TGTGCCTGGAGTGGATACGGGGTTGCCGATGAGCAGTTCTTC
CAWSGYGVADEQFF